Below, one TCR beta chain is given with its context. Its cognate antigen is unknown. This entry comes from a study of vaccination effects on CD4 cells after COVID-19. About the study: The second dose preceded post-vaccine samples by a median of 72 days.

Viral peptide pool expansion of antigen-specific CD4+ T cells preceded sequencing in the ViraFEST assay. Scientists isolated CD4+ T cells after an approximately 10-day culture period ended. Participants received two doses of either the BNT162b2 or mRNA-1273 vaccine. The healthy vaccine recipients, who had no prior SARS-CoV-2 infection, showed negative nucleocapsid antibodies. PBMC cultures contained approximately 1.8 million cells per well, 9 to 10 IU/ml IL-2 and approximately 9.4 ug/ml peptides. IL-2 medium was substituted for half the medium on days 3 and 7. Measured with immunoSEQ multiplex PCR; TCRdb has only the in-frame clones, and not every one. This sample yields over 80,000 clones, of which over 70% are seen a single time; under 1.2% belongs to the top ten. V shed 6 bases, J shed 2 bases, and the junction held 15 bases outside the gene matches. The CDR3 consists of 17 residues.

The sample in question was CD4+ T cells from PBMCs cultured with HCoV-OC43 spike peptides, obtained after COVID-19 vaccination. Described subset: HCoV-OC43 spike overlapping peptide pool stimulation. The V and J genes are TRBV5-3 and TRBJ2-3; 7 bases agree with TRBD2. TRBV5-3 is an ORF; its function is uncertain. The receptor comes from a human donor who received a COVID-19 vaccine. CDR3: CARTHQPGGNSTDTQYF. In DNA, the CDR3 is TGTGCCAGAACTCATCAACCCGGGGGGAACTCCACAGATACGCAGTATTTT.